The T cell receptor (beta chain) described here comes from a study of Ad26.COV2.S vaccination and SARS-CoV-2 variants. In the study overall: A participant enrolled in the COV1001 Ad26.COV2.S trial arm provided the sample. Into the muscle, Ad26.COV2.S was dosed once or twice, 56 days apart.

Clones were read by immunoSEQ multiplex PCR, and TCRdb kept only the in-frame ones, dropping some. The repertoire consists of about 680,000 clones, with 89% occurring once and the leading ten covering approximately 1.5%. The treatment is: roughly 18 received Ad26.COV2.S at low or high dose, single or two shots; 5 received placebo; per-sample allocation not given. Samples were taken on day 63 after the first vaccine or placebo injection. The donor's status was that of an adult aged 18-55 years in Boston. Study-level points and caveats: CD8+ and CD4+ T cells specific for spike reportedly responded with substantial breadth after vaccination.

Concerning this clone: The antigen remains unidentified.

V lost 7 bases to trimming and J lost 4 bases, with 8 bases between them. The germline CDR1 and CDR2 sequences are LGHNT and FRNRAP. The CDR3 runs 12 residues. Sequenced here: peripheral blood, sampled in a trial of Ad26.COV2.S vaccine versus placebo. The TCR comes from a person between 18 and 60 years old who received the Ad26.COV2.S COVID-19 vaccine or a placebo. V gene TRBV12-5 combines with J gene TRBJ1-3; no definite D call. The CDR3 loop reads CASAGYGNTIYF. In DNA, the CDR3 is TGTGCTAGTGCTGGGTACGGAAACACCATATATTTT. Full variable domain (remainder filled in from reference TRBV12-5 and TRBJ1-3): DARVTQTPRHKVTEMGQEVTMRCQPILGHNTVFWYRQTMMQGLELLAYFRNRAPLDDSGMPKDRFSAEMPDATLATLKIQPSEPRDSAVYFCASAGYGNTIYFGEGSWLTVV.